This is a list of T cell receptor beta chains from one sample in a study of cytomegalovirus exposure and HLA in healthy donors. Using immunoSEQ multiplex PCR, the repertoire was profiled, and TCRdb retains in-frame clones only, with some absent. The table has under 200,000 clones, roughly 89% seen once. The sequencing input was PBMCs. These receptors were taken from a woman aged 18-30 years in good health and CMV-seropositive. The CDR3 runs from the conserved cysteine through the conserved F or W. A D gene is named only where the DNA matches it firmly. The listing skips clone size in some rows; elsewhere it reads once, few, many or a size class.

d_gene: NA
len: 14
v_gene: TRBV5-4
abundance: NA
j_gene: TRBJ2-3
CDR3nt: TGTGCCAGCAGGTTTTTAGATGGTGTAGATACGCAGTATTTT
CDR3aa: CASRFLDGVDTQYF

d_gene: TRBD1
len: 14
v_gene: TRBV10-3
abundance: NA
j_gene: TRBJ2-7
CDR3nt: TGTGCCATCAGCTCCGGACAGGGCACCTACGAGCAGTACTTC
CDR3aa: CAISSGQGTYEQYF

d_gene: NA
len: 14
v_gene: TRBV2
abundance: NA
j_gene: TRBJ1-1
CDR3nt: TGTGCCAGCAGTGGTCGCCAGGTGAACACTGAAGCTTTCTTT
CDR3aa: CASSGRQVNTEAFF

d_gene: NA
len: 14
v_gene: TRBV29-1
abundance: NA
j_gene: TRBJ1-5
CDR3nt: TGCAGCGTGCGATCGGGAGGGGTCGATCAGCCCCAGCATTTT
CDR3aa: CSVRSGGVDQPQHF

d_gene: TRBD2
len: 14
v_gene: TRBV7-2
abundance: NA
j_gene: TRBJ2-5
CDR3nt: TGTGCCAGCAGCTTAAGACCGGGAGGAGAGACCCAGTACTTC
CDR3aa: CASSLRPGGETQYF

d_gene: TRBD2
len: 17
v_gene: TRBV7-3
abundance: NA
j_gene: TRBJ2-1
CDR3nt: TGTGCCAGCAGCTTTTATAGCGGGCTACGCCCGAACAATGAGCAGTTCTTC
CDR3aa: CASSFYSGLRPNNEQFF

d_gene: NA
len: 15
v_gene: TRBV28
abundance: NA
j_gene: TRBJ2-3
CDR3nt: TGTGCCAGCAGTTTTTTTATCGGTAGCACAGATACGCAGTATTTT
CDR3aa: CASSFFIGSTDTQYF

d_gene: NA
len: 14
v_gene: TRBV27
abundance: NA
j_gene: TRBJ1-4
CDR3nt: TGTGCCAGCAGACCGGGACTGCATAATGAAAAACTGTTTTTT
CDR3aa: CASRPGLHNEKLFF

d_gene: NA
len: 11
v_gene: TRBV7-9
abundance: NA
j_gene: TRBJ2-7
CDR3nt: TGTGCCGGCGGGTCCCCCTTCGAGCAGTACTTC
CDR3aa: CAGGSPFEQYF

d_gene: NA
len: 10
v_gene: TRBV7-3
abundance: NA
j_gene: TRBJ1-1
CDR3nt: TGTGCCAGCAGCCTCCCGGAAGCTTTCTTT
CDR3aa: CASSLPEAFF

d_gene: NA
len: 16
v_gene: TRBV4-2
abundance: NA
j_gene: TRBJ1-1
CDR3nt: TGTGCCAGCAGCCTTACCCCTATGGGCCTGAACACTGAAGCTTTCTTT
CDR3aa: CASSLTPMGLNTEAFF

d_gene: NA
len: 17
v_gene: TRBV7-3
abundance: NA
j_gene: TRBJ2-1
CDR3nt: TGTGCCAGCAGCTTAAAACTGACGGGACTTTCATACAATGAGCAGTTCTTC
CDR3aa: CASSLKLTGLSYNEQFF

d_gene: TRBD1
len: 16
v_gene: TRBV7-9
abundance: NA
j_gene: TRBJ2-2
CDR3nt: TGTGCCAGCAGCCCCGCGGACAGGCCGAACACCGGGGAGCTGTTTTTT
CDR3aa: CASSPADRPNTGELFF

d_gene: TRBD2
len: 15
v_gene: TRBV7-2
abundance: NA
j_gene: TRBJ2-3
CDR3nt: TGTGCCAGCAGCCCTAGAGCGGGGAGCACAGATACGCAGTATTTT
CDR3aa: CASSPRAGSTDTQYF

d_gene: TRBD2
len: 15
v_gene: TRBV9
abundance: NA
j_gene: TRBJ2-1
CDR3nt: TGTGCCAGCAGCGTAGAAGGTAGCGGGAGGGACGAGCAGTTCTTC
CDR3aa: CASSVEGSGRDEQFF

d_gene: TRBD2
len: 17
v_gene: TRBV7-9
abundance: NA
j_gene: TRBJ2-5
CDR3nt: TGTGCCAGCAGCTCGGGAGGACGACTTCCCATTTTCGAGACCCAGTACTTC
CDR3aa: CASSSGGRLPIFETQYF

d_gene: NA
len: 13
v_gene: TRBV5-1
abundance: NA
j_gene: TRBJ2-3
CDR3nt: TGCGCCAGCAGCTTTGAGGGTTCAGATACGCAGTATTTT
CDR3aa: CASSFEGSDTQYF

d_gene: NA
len: 12
v_gene: TRBV29-1
abundance: NA
j_gene: TRBJ1-2
CDR3nt: TGCAGCGTCCGGGAAGTTAACTATGGCTACACCTTC
CDR3aa: CSVREVNYGYTF

d_gene: TRBD2
len: 17
v_gene: TRBV18
abundance: NA
j_gene: TRBJ2-7
CDR3nt: TGTGCCAGCTCACCACCGGGACTAGCGGGAGGCGCTACCGAGCAGTACTTC
CDR3aa: CASSPPGLAGGATEQYF

d_gene: TRBD1
len: 16
v_gene: TRBV15
abundance: NA
j_gene: TRBJ2-1
CDR3nt: TGTGCCACCAGCAGAAACGACAGGGGGCTTGGCAATGAGCAGTTCTTC
CDR3aa: CATSRNDRGLGNEQFF

d_gene: TRBD2
len: 15
v_gene: TRBV11-3
abundance: NA
j_gene: TRBJ2-3
CDR3nt: TGTGCCAGCAGCTTGGGGACTAGCAGGGGAGATACGCAGTATTTT
CDR3aa: CASSLGTSRGDTQYF

d_gene: TRBD2
len: 15
v_gene: TRBV6-1
abundance: NA
j_gene: TRBJ2-5
CDR3nt: TGTGCCAGCAGTGAACTAGCGGGAGGGCCAGAGACCCAGTACTTC
CDR3aa: CASSELAGGPETQYF

d_gene: NA
len: 13
v_gene: TRBV28
abundance: NA
j_gene: TRBJ2-5
CDR3nt: TGTGCCAGCAGTTTATCCCGCGAGGAGACCCAGTACTTC
CDR3aa: CASSLSREETQYF

d_gene: NA
len: 13
v_gene: TRBV6-4
abundance: NA
j_gene: TRBJ2-3
CDR3nt: TGTGCCAGCAGCTTGACGTGGGCGTCTGCGCAGTATTTT
CDR3aa: CASSLTWASAQYF

d_gene: NA
len: 14
v_gene: TRBV18
abundance: NA
j_gene: TRBJ2-7
CDR3nt: TGTGCCAGCTCACCGAATAGAGCATCCTACGAGCAGTACTTC
CDR3aa: CASSPNRASYEQYF

d_gene: TRBD2
len: 14
v_gene: TRBV27
abundance: NA
j_gene: TRBJ2-7
CDR3nt: TGTGCCAGCAGCCAAGGCGGGAGGCTTTCCGAGCAGTACTTC
CDR3aa: CASSQGGRLSEQYF

d_gene: TRBD2
len: 16
v_gene: TRBV2
abundance: NA
j_gene: TRBJ2-3
CDR3nt: TGTGCCAGCAGTCTGGGGGGGACTAAGGGCACAGATACGCAGTATTTT
CDR3aa: CASSLGGTKGTDTQYF

d_gene: TRBD1
len: 15
v_gene: TRBV7-3
abundance: NA
j_gene: TRBJ2-1
CDR3nt: TGTGCCAGCAGCTCCCGGGACAGGCCCTACAATGAGCAGTTCTTC
CDR3aa: CASSSRDRPYNEQFF

d_gene: NA
len: 14
v_gene: TRBV5-1
abundance: NA
j_gene: TRBJ1-2
CDR3nt: TGCGCCAGCAGCTCCTCAAGCGGGGACTATGGCTACACCTTC
CDR3aa: CASSSSSGDYGYTF

d_gene: NA
len: 14
v_gene: TRBV14
abundance: NA
j_gene: TRBJ2-2
CDR3nt: TGTGCCAGCAGCCAGGACATGAACACCGGGGAGCTGTTTTTT
CDR3aa: CASSQDMNTGELFF

d_gene: TRBD2
len: 16
v_gene: TRBV5-4
abundance: NA
j_gene: TRBJ2-7
CDR3nt: TGTGCCAGCAGCTTGGCTTGGGGGGAGGGCGTTTACGAGCAGTACTTC
CDR3aa: CASSLAWGEGVYEQYF

d_gene: TRBD2
len: 16
v_gene: TRBV10-3
abundance: NA
j_gene: TRBJ2-5
CDR3nt: TGTGCCATCAGCGGTTCAGGGCACCGGGGAGGGGAGACCCAGTACTTC
CDR3aa: CAISGSGHRGGETQYF

d_gene: NA
len: 16
v_gene: TRBV2
abundance: once
j_gene: TRBJ2-5
CDR3nt: TGTGCCAGCAGTTCAACGACGACTAGGAGGGTGGAGACCCAGTACTTC
CDR3aa: CASSSTTTRRVETQYF

d_gene: TRBD1
len: 14
v_gene: TRBV7-9
abundance: NA
j_gene: TRBJ1-1
CDR3nt: TGTGCCAGCAGCTCATTGACAGGGAGGACTGAAGCTTTCTTT
CDR3aa: CASSSLTGRTEAFF

d_gene: TRBD2
len: 17
v_gene: TRBV19
abundance: NA
j_gene: TRBJ2-7
CDR3nt: TGTGCCAGTAGTATAGATCGCCGGACTAGCGTGTACTACGAGCAGTACTTC
CDR3aa: CASSIDRRTSVYYEQYF

d_gene: NA
len: 15
v_gene: TRBV28
abundance: NA
j_gene: TRBJ2-7
CDR3nt: TGTGCCAGCAGTAGGGGATTTTATAACCCCTACGAGCAGTACTTC
CDR3aa: CASSRGFYNPYEQYF

d_gene: NA
len: 14
v_gene: TRBV7-9
abundance: NA
j_gene: TRBJ1-4
CDR3nt: TGTGCCAGCACCAGGGACATCCGGAGGGAAAAACTGTTTTTT
CDR3aa: CASTRDIRREKLFF

d_gene: NA
len: 14
v_gene: TRBV7-2
abundance: NA
j_gene: TRBJ2-3
CDR3nt: TGTGCCAGCAGCTTGGCTAGCTACACAGATACGCAGTATTTT
CDR3aa: CASSLASYTDTQYF

d_gene: TRBD2
len: 16
v_gene: TRBV19
abundance: NA
j_gene: TRBJ2-7
CDR3nt: TGTGCCAGTAGTACCTGGACTAGTAATCAGGTTGACGAGCAGTACTTC
CDR3aa: CASSTWTSNQVDEQYF

d_gene: NA
len: 12
v_gene: TRBV28
abundance: NA
j_gene: TRBJ2-5
CDR3nt: TGTGCCAGCAACCAGGGGCAAGAGACCCAGTACTTC
CDR3aa: CASNQGQETQYF

d_gene: TRBD1
len: 12
v_gene: TRBV30
abundance: once
j_gene: TRBJ2-7
CDR3nt: TGTGCCTGCAGGGACAGGGCAAACGAGCAGTACTTC
CDR3aa: CACRDRANEQYF

d_gene: TRBD2
len: 16
v_gene: TRBV9
abundance: once
j_gene: TRBJ2-3
CDR3nt: TGTGCCAGCAGCGCCAGACTAGCAGTAAGCACAGATACGCAGTATTTT
CDR3aa: CASSARLAVSTDTQYF

d_gene: NA
len: 15
v_gene: TRBV7-2
abundance: NA
j_gene: TRBJ2-7
CDR3nt: TGTGCCAGCAGCTCAACCCGGGACTTTCCCTACGAGCAGTACTTC
CDR3aa: CASSSTRDFPYEQYF

d_gene: NA
len: 16
v_gene: TRBV27
abundance: NA
j_gene: TRBJ2-3
CDR3nt: TGTGCCAGCAGTTTATTGACAGCCCAACGTTCAGATACGCAGTATTTT
CDR3aa: CASSLLTAQRSDTQYF

d_gene: TRBD2
len: 14
v_gene: TRBV27
abundance: NA
j_gene: TRBJ2-7
CDR3nt: TGTGCCAGCAGTTTAGGAGCGGGAGTTCGGGAGCAGTACTTC
CDR3aa: CASSLGAGVREQYF

d_gene: NA
len: 13
v_gene: TRBV7-3
abundance: NA
j_gene: TRBJ2-7
CDR3nt: TGTGCCAGCAGCTTACTAGCTTCGCACGAGCAGTACTTC
CDR3aa: CASSLLASHEQYF

d_gene: NA
len: 16
v_gene: TRBV19
abundance: NA
j_gene: TRBJ2-4
CDR3nt: TGTGCCAGTAGTATAGGTAGCTTTCTAGCCAAAAACATTCAGTACTTC
CDR3aa: CASSIGSFLAKNIQYF

d_gene: TRBD2
len: 15
v_gene: TRBV18
abundance: once
j_gene: TRBJ2-2
CDR3nt: TGTGCCAGCTCACCAATAGCGGGACACACCGGGGAGCTGTTTTTT
CDR3aa: CASSPIAGHTGELFF

d_gene: TRBD2
len: 14
v_gene: TRBV14
abundance: NA
j_gene: TRBJ2-7
CDR3nt: TGTGCCAGCAGCCAAGGACTAGCCTTCGTCGAGCAGTACTTC
CDR3aa: CASSQGLAFVEQYF

d_gene: TRBD1
len: 13
v_gene: TRBV19
abundance: once
j_gene: TRBJ1-1
CDR3nt: TGTGCCACCAAGGACAGGGTAAACACTGAAGCTTTCTTT
CDR3aa: CATKDRVNTEAFF

d_gene: TRBD1
len: 15
v_gene: TRBV28
abundance: NA
j_gene: TRBJ1-4
CDR3nt: TGTGCCAGCAGTACAGGACAGGCAACTAATGAAAAACTGTTTTTT
CDR3aa: CASSTGQATNEKLFF

d_gene: NA
len: 13
v_gene: TRBV9
abundance: NA
j_gene: TRBJ2-3
CDR3nt: TGTGCCAGCAGCGTAGTTCCCCTAGATACGCAGTATTTT
CDR3aa: CASSVVPLDTQYF

d_gene: NA
len: 12
v_gene: TRBV29-1
abundance: few
j_gene: TRBJ1-2
CDR3nt: TGCAGCGTTGAAGCCAGGGCCCATGGCTACACCTTC
CDR3aa: CSVEARAHGYTF

d_gene: NA
len: 15
v_gene: TRBV6-4
abundance: NA
j_gene: TRBJ2-6
CDR3nt: TGTGCCAGCAGTGAAGACAGCTCTGGGGCCAACGTCCTGACTTTC
CDR3aa: CASSEDSSGANVLTF

d_gene: NA
len: 16
v_gene: TRBV18
abundance: NA
j_gene: TRBJ2-7
CDR3nt: TGTGCCAGCTCACCACCCGACAGGTCTGGGACCTACGAGCAGTACTTC
CDR3aa: CASSPPDRSGTYEQYF

d_gene: TRBD1
len: 14
v_gene: TRBV7-2
abundance: few
j_gene: TRBJ2-5
CDR3nt: TGTGCCAGCGGACCTCGACAGGGCGGAGAGACCCAGTACTTC
CDR3aa: CASGPRQGGETQYF